Detailed here is one T cell receptor beta chain. Its antigen is currently not known. No base qualities exist here, and no much larger clone lies one base off it. Other DNA sequences from this sample encode an identical CDR3 as well. Library prep was done by the immunoSEQ multiplex PCR assay. TCRdb took this table from immuneACCESS and kept in-frame rearrangements with V and J called. Such tables lack part of the clones; where checked against another copy, unresolved V genes explain under half of the gap, and the rest is unexplained. Recorded for this sample are approximately 63,000 clones; 88% of them occurred a single time. Around 13% of the sample is held by the ten biggest clonotypes. For each enrolled patient, mismatch repair deficiency was established using either polymerase chain reaction or immunohistochemistry. TCR sequencing was performed for a few patients who responded to pembrolizumab therapy. The phase II trial prospectively tested pembrolizumab PD-1 blockade in advanced mismatch repair-deficient cancers regardless of tissue of origin. Peripheral blood T cell samples were gathered serially, both before PD-1 blockade started and at multiple time points afterward. Blood sampling times were expressed in weeks after the first pembrolizumab dose.

The sample belongs to a study of PD-1 blockade in mismatch repair-deficient tumors (dated by TCRdb to about 2017). About the full investigation: Between late 2013 and September 2016, fewer than 90 consecutive patients with approximately 12 mismatch repair-deficient cancer types, all previously treated and progressing, were enrolled in the trial. Deep sequencing of TCR CDR3 regions was used to track tumor-associated T cell clones in peripheral blood of patients responding to PD-1 blockade.

The CDR3 contains 13 residues, cysteine and phenylalanine counted. The DNA shown is the 39-base CDR3, in frame from base 1. Relative to germline, V is 0 bases shorter and J is 2 bases shorter, with 5 bases between their ends. The germline V gene encodes CDR1 MNHEY and CDR2 SMNVEV (reference sequence). Study-level results and caveats: After pembrolizumab, tumor-resident clones, which were often undetectable in blood before treatment, expanded rapidly and then contracted, generally ahead of radiologic responses.

This specimen consisted of peripheral blood, obtained 52 weeks after starting pembrolizumab. The rearrangement combines TRBV27 with TRBJ2-7; matching of 5 bases hints at TRBD1 as the D gene. This clonotype was sampled from an adult with mismatch repair-deficient cancer. The CDR3 amino acid sequence is: CASSLSGAYEQYF. The sequenced DNA: TGTGCCAGCAGTTTATCAGGGGCCTACGAGCAGTACTTC.